These 13 T cell receptor beta chains originate from one sample sequenced in a study of control samples from healthy donors and cancer patients. Generated by immunoSEQ multiplex PCR, the TCRdb table keeps only in-frame clones and is missing some. The sample comprises 130,000 to 150,000 clones, 91% of which are singletons, and 3.2% rests with the top ten. Input material: blood. These TCRs come from a man aged 30-40 years in good health.

The chain recombines TRBV7-2 with TRBJ1-2; 9 bases are shared with TRBD1. J was trimmed by 5 bases and V by 1 base; bases with no gene match: 5. The CDR3 totals 15 residues. From germline, CDR1 is SGHTA and CDR2 FQGNSA. In DNA form, the CDR3 reads TGTGCCAGCAGCTTAGGGACAGGGGCCAGATATGGCTACACCTTC. Translated: CASSLGTGARYGYTF.

The chain recombines TRBV5-5 with TRBJ1-5; D may be TRBD1 (5 bases). This CDR3 has 14 amino acids. Trimming removed 4 bases from V and 3 bases from J, with 11 bases in between. Germline V gene lookup returns CDR1 SGHKS and CDR2 YYEKEE (reference sequence). The CDR3 DNA is TGTGCCAGCAGCCCCGGACAAGACAATCAGCCCCAGCATTTT. Amino acid sequence: CASSPGQDNQPQHF.

The gene calls are TRBV2 and TRBJ2-7, with D hard to call. Trimming stripped 3 bases from V and 5 bases from J, with 11 bases between. Per the germline V gene, CDR1 is SNHLY and CDR2 is FYNNEI. The CDR3 is 13 residues long. The DNA of the CDR3 is TGTGCCAGCAGTGAGTGGGTTCGCCACGAGCAGTACTTC. Translation gives CASSEWVRHEQYF.

This clone was seen once. The genes are TRBV19 and TRBJ2-7, with D possibly TRBD2 on 6 matching bases. Germline V CDR1 and CDR2: LNHDA, SQIVND (reference sequence). The CDR3 has 11 amino acids. V was shortened by 10 bases and J by 1 base, with 8 bases between the two germline ends. The CDR3 spells CATGTSYEQYF. DNA of the CDR3: TGTGCCACCGGGACTTCCTACGAGCAGTACTTC.

The chain links TRBV27 to TRBJ1-6; tentative D call: TRBD1 (5 bases). The CDR3 loop spans 14 amino acids. The V gene lost 2 bases and the J gene lost 9 bases, with 11 bases spanning the gap. The V gene's germline CDR1 is MNHEY and CDR2 SMNVEV (reference sequence). The chain's CDR3 is CASSLGREASPLHF. DNA for the CDR3: TGTGCCAGCAGTTTAGGCAGGGAGGCTTCACCCCTCCACTTT.

This chain uses TRBV5-4 with TRBJ2-3; D is ambiguous. CDR1 and CDR2 (germline): SGHNT, YYREEE (reference sequence). V was clipped by 0 bases and J by 1 base, with 3 bases between them. The CDR3 sequence is 13 residues long. The CDR3 sequence: CASSLGGTDTQYF. DNA for the CDR3: TGTGCCAGCAGCTTGGGGGGCACAGATACGCAGTATTTT. The full variable domain, with the rest looked up from reference TRBV5-4 and TRBJ2-3, is ETGVTQSPTHLIKTRGQQVTLRCSSQSGHNTVSWYQQALGQGPQFIFQYYREEENGRGNFPPRFSGLQFPNYSSELNVNALELDDSALYLCASSLGGTDTQYFGPGTRLTVL.

This clone was observed a few times. This chain connects TRBV19 to TRBJ1-5; TRBD1 might be the D (5 bases). The CDR3 totals 15 residues. Looked up from germline, CDR1 is LNHDA and CDR2 is SQIVND (reference sequence). The V gene lost 1 base and the J gene lost 0 bases, with 7 bases spanning the gap. The CDR3 spells CASSIAGGSNQPQHF. The CDR3 coding sequence is TGTGCCAGTAGTATAGCGGGGGGTAGCAATCAGCCCCAGCATTTT.

The rearrangement joins TRBV28 to TRBJ1-6; TRBD1 agrees at 10 bases. V lost 3 bases to trimming and J lost 5 bases; unmatched junction nucleotides: 4. Germline V gene sequence: CDR1 MDHEN, CDR2 SYDVKM. There are 16 residues in the CDR3. CDR3 nucleotides: TGTGCCAGCAGTTTGACAGGGGGCGCGCATAATTCACCCCTCCACTTT. As protein: CASSLTGGAHNSPLHF.

The chain employs TRBV12-3 or TRBV12-4 and TRBJ2-6; D call uncertain. With 6 bases removed from V and 0 bases from J, the gap between germline ends came to 3 bases. The CDR3 spans 13 residues. For the CDR3, the DNA is TGTGCCAGCAGCAACTCTGGGGCCAACGTCCTGACTTTC. Encoded protein: CASSNSGANVLTF.

The genes are TRBV19 and TRBJ2-2; 14 bases align to TRBD2. Germline CDR1 reads LNHDA; CDR2 reads SQIVND (reference sequence). V gave up 2 bases and J gave up 5 bases; unmatched junction bases: 4. This CDR3 is built from 17 residues. The CDR3: CASSITGLAGGTGELFF. The CDR3, as DNA: TGTGCCAGTAGTATAACCGGACTAGCGGGGGGAACCGGGGAGCTGTTTTTT. Variable domain in full (rest from reference TRBV19 and TRBJ2-2): DGGITQSPKYLFRKEGQNVTLSCEQNLNHDAMYWYRQDPGQGLRLIYYSQIVNDFQKGDIAEGYSVSREKKESFPLTVTSAQKNPTAFYLCASSITGLAGGTGELFFGEGSRLTVL.

This rearrangement joins TRBV10-3 to TRBJ1-1; a possible D gene is TRBD1 (5 bases). The V gene lost 8 bases and the J gene lost 4 bases, with 14 bases spanning the gap. Germline CDR1 is ENHRY and CDR2 is SYGVKD. The CDR3 runs to 13 residues. The CDR3 DNA reads as TGTGCCATCGAGATGGACACAGGCACTGAAGCTTTCTTT. Translation gives CAIEMDTGTEAFF.

The gene calls are TRBV29-1 and TRBJ2-2; D unresolved. Germline CDR1 reads SQVTM; CDR2 reads ANQGSEA. The CDR3 contains 12 residues. The V end lost 7 bases, the J end lost 3 bases, and 9 bases lay between the germline ends. The CDR3 sequence: CSAHRHTGELFF. The DNA of the CDR3 is TGCAGCGCCCACCGACACACCGGGGAGCTGTTTTTT.

CDR3 bases: TGTGCCAGCAGCTTAGATCTAAGGATCCGGGAGCTGTTTTTT. Translated: CASSLDLRIRELFF. The chain recombines TRBV11-2 with TRBJ2-2; D is ambiguous. Germline V gene lookup returns CDR1 SGHAT and CDR2 FQNNGV. The CDR3 covers 14 residues. V was trimmed by 0 bases and J by 9 bases, leaving 11 bases between them.